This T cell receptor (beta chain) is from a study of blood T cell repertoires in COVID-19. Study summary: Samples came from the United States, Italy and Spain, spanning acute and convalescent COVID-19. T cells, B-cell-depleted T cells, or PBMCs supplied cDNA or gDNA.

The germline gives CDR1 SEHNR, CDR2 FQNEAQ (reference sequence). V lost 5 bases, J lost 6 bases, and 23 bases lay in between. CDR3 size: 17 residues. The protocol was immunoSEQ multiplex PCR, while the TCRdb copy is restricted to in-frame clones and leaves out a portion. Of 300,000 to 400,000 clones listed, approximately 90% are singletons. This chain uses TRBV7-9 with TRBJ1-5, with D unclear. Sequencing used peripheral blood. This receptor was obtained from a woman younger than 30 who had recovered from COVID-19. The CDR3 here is CASSKHLPASSGQPQHF. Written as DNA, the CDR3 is TGTGCCAGCAGCAAACACCTTCCGGCCAGCAGCGGTCAGCCCCAGCATTTT.